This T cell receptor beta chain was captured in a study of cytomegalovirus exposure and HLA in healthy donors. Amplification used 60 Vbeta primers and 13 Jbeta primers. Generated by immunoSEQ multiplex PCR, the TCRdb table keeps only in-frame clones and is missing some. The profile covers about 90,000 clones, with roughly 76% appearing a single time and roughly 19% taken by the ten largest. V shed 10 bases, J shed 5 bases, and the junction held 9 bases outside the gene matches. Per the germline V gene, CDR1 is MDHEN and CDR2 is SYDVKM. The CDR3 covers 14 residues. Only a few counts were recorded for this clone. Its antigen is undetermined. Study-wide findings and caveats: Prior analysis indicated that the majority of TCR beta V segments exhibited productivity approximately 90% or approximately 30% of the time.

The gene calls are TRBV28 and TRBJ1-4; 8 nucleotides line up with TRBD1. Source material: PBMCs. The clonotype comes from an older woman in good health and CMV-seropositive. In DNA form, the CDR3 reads TGTGCCATTGCCAGGGGGCTTTCCAATGAAAAACTGTTTTTT. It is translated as CAIARGLSNEKLFF.